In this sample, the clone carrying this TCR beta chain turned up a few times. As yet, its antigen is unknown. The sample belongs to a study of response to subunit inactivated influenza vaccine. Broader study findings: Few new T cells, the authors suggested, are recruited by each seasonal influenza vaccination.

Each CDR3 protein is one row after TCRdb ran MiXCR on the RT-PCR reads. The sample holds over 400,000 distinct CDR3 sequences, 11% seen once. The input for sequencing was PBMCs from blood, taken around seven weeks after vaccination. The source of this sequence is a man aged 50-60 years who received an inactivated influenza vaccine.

The CDR3 sequence: CATSEGDYEQYF. The CDR3 DNA follows: TGTGCCACCAGTGAGGGCGACTACGAGCAGTACTTC. The rearrangement uses TRBV24-1 and TRBJ2-7; D remains unclear. This CDR3 comprises 12 residues. In germline, CDR1 is KGHDR, CDR2 SFDVKD. Between the trimmed V and J ends, which lost 4 bases and 3 bases, there was a span of 6 bases.